These 16 T cell receptor beta chains were all obtained from the same sample, sequenced in a study of blood T cell repertoires in COVID-19. The protocol was immunoSEQ multiplex PCR, while the TCRdb copy is restricted to in-frame clones and leaves out a portion. In the table there are 150,000 to 200,000 clones, 86% of which are singletons. Material for sequencing was PBMCs or T cells enriched from blood (not recorded which). The receptors were gathered from a woman in her 30s who had recovered from COVID-19.

Regarding this clone: An end of the junction differs from the germline gene, which may be a read error. The chain uses TRBV27 and TRBJ2-3, with unresolved D. Germline V gives CDR1 MNHEY, CDR2 SMNVEV (reference sequence). The CDR3 has 13 residues. CDR3 protein: CASSLSKRGTQYF. CDR3 DNA sequence: TGTGCCAGCAGTCTATCCAAAAGAGGTACGCAGTATTTT.

CDR3 amino acids: CSVEWGQGTEGYTF. CDR3 nucleotides: TGCAGCGTTGAATGGGGGCAGGGAACGGAGGGCTACACCTTC. J is TRBJ1-2 and V is TRBV29-1; weak D call: TRBD1 (6 bases). V lost 2 bases and J lost 8, with 18 bases in between. Germline loops: CDR1 SQVTM, CDR2 ANQGSEA. This CDR3 is 14 amino acids long.

The chain is built from TRBV5-5 and TRBJ1-2, with a tentative D call TRBD1 (6 bases). CDR3 length equals 15 residues. Germline values: CDR1 SGHKS, CDR2 YYEKEE (reference sequence). Between the trimmed V and J ends, which lost 0 bases and 5 bases, there was a span of 14 bases. CDR3 sequence: CASSLAAGAGYGYTF. For the CDR3, the DNA is TGTGCCAGCAGCTTGGCCGCAGGGGCAGGGTATGGCTACACCTTC. Variable domain in full (rest from reference TRBV5-5 and TRBJ1-2): DAGVTQSPTHLIKTRGQQVTLRCSPISGHKSVSWYQQVLGQGPQFIFQYYEKEERGRGNFPDRFSARQFPNYSSELNVNALLLGDSALYLCASSLAAGAGYGYTFGSGTRLTVV.

The chain recombines TRBV5-1 with TRBJ2-1, with no clear D. Germline CDR1 and CDR2: SGHRS and YFSETQ. The CDR3 length is 15 residues. V was pared by 0 bases and J by 0 bases, with 7 bases between. CDR3 residues: CASSLEVASYNEQFF. CDR3 bases: TGCGCCAGCAGCTTGGAGGTAGCCTCCTACAATGAGCAGTTCTTC.

The V gene is TRBV28, the J gene TRBJ2-3; possible D gene TRBD1, 6 bases. The CDR3 covers 15 residues. The germline gives CDR1 MDHEN, CDR2 SYDVKM. V lost 7 bases to trimming and J lost 2 bases, with 16 bases between them. CDR3 bases: TGTGCCAGCACTAAGCCAGACAGGTTCACAGATACGCAGTATTTT. This gives the protein CASTKPDRFTDTQYF.

This chain uses TRBV27 with TRBJ2-7, with 9 bases identical to TRBD1. The germline V gene encodes CDR1 MNHEY and CDR2 SMNVEV (reference sequence). Trimming removed 4 bases from V and 4 bases from J; junction bases left unmatched: 5. The CDR3 sequence is 14 residues long. CDR3 residues: CASSSGTGLYEQYF. The CDR3, as DNA: TGTGCCAGCAGTTCCGGGACAGGGCTTTACGAGCAGTACTTC.

The genes are TRBV12-3 or TRBV12-4 and TRBJ2-7; D perhaps matches TRBD1 (5 bases). Trimming took off 3 bases at V and 9 bases at J, with 15 bases between the two ends. This CDR3 region has 13 residues. The DNA for the CDR3 is TGTGCCAGCAGTTTTGTTGGGGCAGGCGGGCAGTACTTC. Protein: CASSFVGAGGQYF.

The chain carries TRBV10-1 and TRBJ2-2; 10 bases are shared with TRBD2. The CDR3 length is 16 residues. Germline values: CDR1 WNHNN, CDR2 SYGVQD (reference sequence). The junction had 5 bases not matched to a gene; V was cut back by 2 bases and J by 5 bases. CDR3 in amino acids: CASSEKSGRGTGELFF. CDR3 nucleotides: TGCGCCAGCAGTGAGAAGAGCGGGAGGGGGACCGGGGAGCTGTTTTTT.

This clone was seen once. The chain joins TRBV21-1 to TRBJ1-2; TRBD1 is the table's D call and was not checked against the DNA. TRBV21-1 is a pseudogene. The CDR3 has 18 residues. The CDR3 is CASSKSGDRERTNYGYTF. The CDR3 bases are TGTGCCAGCAGCAAATCCGGGGACAGGGAAAGGACTAACTATGGCTACACCTTC.

This clone was observed a few times. This chain links TRBV5-6 with TRBJ1-2; no reliable D call. Looked up from germline, CDR1 is SGHDT and CDR2 is YYEEEE. V was cut by 7 bases and J by 2 bases, with 9 bases left in between. The CDR3 sequence is 12 residues long. CDR3 protein: CASFAQNYGYTF. In nucleotides, the CDR3 is TGTGCCAGCTTTGCCCAGAACTATGGCTACACCTTC.

This clone was observed a single time. The chain joins TRBV28 to TRBJ2-7; 7 bases line up with TRBD1. This CDR3 spans 14 amino acids. Germline CDR1 and CDR2: MDHEN and SYDVKM. Unmatched junction bases numbered 5, after V lost 3 bases and J lost 3 bases. CDR3 DNA: TGTGCCAGCAGTTTCCCCCGGGACAGCTACGAGCAGTACTTC. Translated: CASSFPRDSYEQYF. Using reference TRBV28 and TRBJ2-7 for the parts outside the CDR3, the full variable domain is DVKVTQSSRYLVKRTGEKVFLECVQDMDHENMFWYRQDPGLGLRLIYFSYDVKMKEKGDIPEGYSVSREKKERFSLILESASTNQTSMYLCASSFPRDSYEQYFGPGTRLTVT.

The chain carries TRBV20-1 and TRBJ2-1; D uncertain. This CDR3 spans 11 amino acids. V was cut by 5 bases and J by 4 bases, with 6 bases left in between. Germline V lookup: CDR1 DFQATT, CDR2 SNEGSKA (reference sequence). Here the CDR3 reads CSAPVYNEQFF. Written as DNA, the CDR3 is TGCAGTGCTCCGGTATACAATGAGCAGTTCTTC.

This chain joins TRBV27 and TRBJ2-5, with TRBD1 matching 8 bases. Germline CDR1 is MNHEY and CDR2 is SMNVEV (reference sequence). J gave up 2 bases and V 3 bases, and 11 bases lay outside the gene matches. CDR3 length equals 17 residues. CDR3 loop: CASSFLSPTGGQETQYF. The CDR3 DNA sequence: TGTGCCAGCAGTTTTTTATCCCCTACAGGGGGGCAAGAGACCCAGTACTTC.

This chain connects TRBV6-5 to TRBJ2-2, with 11 nucleotides matching TRBD2. CDR3 length: 15 residues. Germline values: CDR1 MNHEY, CDR2 SVGAGI. V trimming: 7 bases; J trimming: 3 bases; junction bases outside the gene matches: 4. The CDR3 is CASITLAGDTGELFF. DNA for the CDR3: TGTGCCAGCATTACACTAGCGGGAGACACCGGGGAGCTGTTTTTT.

V gene TRBV28 combines with J gene TRBJ1-2; D uncertain. The CDR3 consists of 12 residues. V shed 5 bases and J shed 7 bases, with 11 bases lying between them. Germline-derived CDR1 and CDR2 are MDHEN and SYDVKM. This chain's CDR3 is CASSLGGRGYTF. The CDR3, as DNA: TGTGCCAGCAGTCTCGGCGGGCGTGGCTACACCTTC.

This chain connects TRBV4-2 to TRBJ2-1; TRBD1 agrees at 10 bases. J lost 4 bases, V lost 1 base, and 10 bases had no gene match. Germline-derived CDR1 and CDR2 are LGHNA and YNFKEQ. The CDR3 extends over 18 amino acids. CDR3 coding DNA: TGTGCCAGCAGCCAAGGTCGGCCGGGACAGGGGATTTACAATGAGCAGTTCTTC. Translation: CASSQGRPGQGIYNEQFF.